This TCR beta chain appears in the sequencing data of a study of neurological immune-mediated disorders. Study conclusions and caveats: CDR3 amino acid sequences of expanded clones were not shared across subjects, a result suggesting private repertoires in all groups.

Healthy control participants comprised blood bank volunteers in Maryland, USA. There were roughly 1 million CD4+ or CD8+ T cells used in the sorted libraries. Trimming removed 4 bases at V and 4 bases at J, with 13 bases between. Germline CDR1 and CDR2: LGHNA and YSLEER. CDR3 length: 14 residues. This clonotype qualifies as medium-sized (0.01 to 0.1%). What it binds is unknown. cDNA synthesis was performed by 5'RACE with 10-nucleotide random UMIs. MiXCR, applied by TCRdb to the 5' RACE reads, yields one record per CDR3 protein. The top ten hold less than 30% of the sample, which has around 19,000 distinct CDR3 sequences, about 11% seen once.

The TCR comes from a woman between 50 and 59 years old in good health. This chain connects TRBV4-3 to TRBJ1-1, with a weak D call TRBD1 (5 bases). The sequencing sample was made of CD8+ T cells from blood. This chain's CDR3 is CASSPQGVGTEAFF. The CDR3 nucleotides read TGCGCCAGCAGCCCCCAGGGCGTCGGCACTGAAGCTTTCTTT.